This record concerns one T cell receptor (beta chain) sequence. The antigen it binds to is not known. Per-nucleotide qualities are absent, and no much larger clonotype sits a single base away. Ophthalmopathy patients had moderately to severely active disease, Clinical Activity Score of at least 3, NOSPECS grade of at least 4, and duration under 3 months. Exclusion was applied to patients with uncontrolled infections, other autoimmune diseases, pregnancy or lactation. Diagnoses were established on the basis of clinical symptoms, serum thyroxine and TRAb, thyroid ultrasound, and orbital computed tomography. Ficoll-Paque density gradient centrifugation was used to isolate PBMCs from around 10 ml of fresh peripheral blood. Total RNA was extracted using Trizol reagent, and RNA quality was assessed on an Agilent 2100 Bioanalyzer. This record comes from a study of T cells in Graves' hyperthyroidism and ophthalmopathy (dated 2019 in TCRdb). Broadly, across the study: Peripheral blood was collected at initial diagnosis, before any treatment. TCR V-J signatures able to tell the groups apart were searched for in a discovery cohort of around 95 patients, of whom roughly 42 had Graves' ophthalmopathy and roughly 58 had stable Graves' hyperthyroidism. An independent validation cohort of some 18 hyperthyroidism patients and some 15 patients who later progressed to ophthalmopathy tested prospective prediction of ophthalmopathy. The roughly 90 discovery patients were divided at random into training and test sets in a 7:3 ratio. The study also compared thyroid tissue and blood T-cell repertoires from more than five Graves' hyperthyroidism patients. After blood sampling, hyperthyroidism patients were treated with methimazole at a starting dose of 30 mg daily, and ophthalmopathy patients were treated with high-dose intravenous methylprednisolone. The paper describes TCR Vbeta CDR3 sequencing of 130 to 150 peripheral blood samples, made up of roughly 45 ophthalmopathy patients, around 73 hyperthyroidism patients and about 17 progressor patients.

TCR beta CDR3 regions were amplified from RNA transcripts. The first round of RT-PCR for the TCR CDR3 was performed with the HTBI primer set and the Qiagen OneStep RT-PCR kit. Libraries were constructed in a second round of multiplex PCR, after which size selection and purification were performed. Libraries were sequenced paired-end with 100 bp reads on an Illumina HiSeq2000. The paper's data handling went like this. SOAPnuke was used to process the raw data, throwing out any read that contained adapters or uncalled bases, had a mean Phred below 15, or lacked an exact constant-primer or identifier match. High-quality paired reads were merged using COPE v1.2.5, and each unique nucleotide sequence was defined as a clonotype. Clonotypes were aligned to IMGT TRBV, TRBD and TRBJ reference segments using MiTCR v1.1. The analysis was restricted to V-J combinations with a frequency above 0.0001, which together covered 99.2% of the repertoires. A TCS score was defined as the ratio between F50 (clonal expansion) and ExV (chaos), using BLOSUM62-based TCRdist between CDR3 peptides within each V-J. Welch's t-statistics and random forest reduced 500 to 650 V-J features to roughly 13, which were used in a naive Bayes classifier (R e1071). The raw public data were reprocessed by TCRdb itself: fastp quality trimming at Q25, MiXCR clonotype calling, in-frame beta chains only. Each entry is one CDR3 protein sequence, shown with its most common DNA and genes. TCRdb, not the authors, supplied the V and J calls. In all, the sample holds about 600,000 distinct CDR3 sequences, and 14% of those were seen once. The ten largest clones take up approximately 6.4% of the sample.

The CDR3 numbers 13 residues from cysteine through phenylalanine. Only CDR3 DNA remains: 39 bases, in frame from the first base. V drops 3 bases and J drops 8 bases, leaving 13 bases in between. Study-level results and caveats: Sample size was not statistically predetermined, and investigators were not blinded to group allocation. Most expanded thyroid clonotypes (frequency above 0.001) were also detected in blood, a finding suggesting that blood repertoires may reflect thyroid immune responses. In validation, the model predicted progression to ophthalmopathy a median of roughly six months before onset, with roughly 70% sensitivity and about 72% specificity. Ophthalmopathy was separated from stable hyperthyroidism by a 13 V-J signature model, with around 90% sensitivity and approximately 81% specificity obtained in cross-validation and 80%/75% obtained in testing.

Source material: blood. The rearranged segments are TRBV12-3 or TRBV12-4 and TRBJ1-2; the D region possibly corresponds to TRBD1 (5 bases align). The TCR sequence derives from a woman aged 18-29 years with Graves' ophthalmopathy. The DNA sequence is given as TGTGCCAGCAGTTTCGGGCGAGGGGAGGGCTACACCTTC. The encoded protein is CASSFGRGEGYTF.